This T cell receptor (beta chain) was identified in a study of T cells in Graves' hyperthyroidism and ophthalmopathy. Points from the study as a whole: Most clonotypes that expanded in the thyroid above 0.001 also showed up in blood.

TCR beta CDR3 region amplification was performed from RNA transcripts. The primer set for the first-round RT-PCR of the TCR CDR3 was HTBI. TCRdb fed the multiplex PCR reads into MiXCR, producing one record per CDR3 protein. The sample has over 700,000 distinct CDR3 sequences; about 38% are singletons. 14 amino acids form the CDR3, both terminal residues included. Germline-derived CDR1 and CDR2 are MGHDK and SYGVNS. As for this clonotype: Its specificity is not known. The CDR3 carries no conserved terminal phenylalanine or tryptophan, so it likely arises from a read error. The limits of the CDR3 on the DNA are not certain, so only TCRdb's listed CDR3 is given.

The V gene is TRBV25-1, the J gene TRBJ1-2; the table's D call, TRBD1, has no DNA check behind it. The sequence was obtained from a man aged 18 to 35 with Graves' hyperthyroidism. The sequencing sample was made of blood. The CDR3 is CASSGEDSAMATQS.